This entry describes one T cell receptor (beta chain). The CDR3 totals 16 residues. V lost 6 bases to trimming and J lost 4 bases, with 21 bases between them. Germline-derived CDR1 and CDR2 are SNHLY and FYNNEI. This sample was taken from a study of blood T cell repertoires in COVID-19. Overall study context: PBMCs, B-cell-depleted T cells, or T cells were the source of the cDNA or gDNA that made up the material.

The authors' processing: Estimates of nucleated cell counts were drawn from the amplification of reference gene primers. Clones were read by immunoSEQ multiplex PCR, and TCRdb kept only the in-frame ones, dropping some. V and J calls and clone size are given by that table; D and trimming were obtained from the DNA. The sample holds 250,000 to 350,000 clones, 86% seen once. The rearrangement uses TRBV2 and TRBJ1-2, with D possibly matching TRBD1 (5 bases). The receptor's source is a woman aged 25 to 39 with active or convalescent COVID-19. Sequenced: peripheral blood. CDR3 nucleotide sequence: TGTGCCAGCAGCGGGGGAGATCCCCGGTCGGGCTATGGCTACACCTTC. The encoded protein is CASSGGDPRSGYGYTF.